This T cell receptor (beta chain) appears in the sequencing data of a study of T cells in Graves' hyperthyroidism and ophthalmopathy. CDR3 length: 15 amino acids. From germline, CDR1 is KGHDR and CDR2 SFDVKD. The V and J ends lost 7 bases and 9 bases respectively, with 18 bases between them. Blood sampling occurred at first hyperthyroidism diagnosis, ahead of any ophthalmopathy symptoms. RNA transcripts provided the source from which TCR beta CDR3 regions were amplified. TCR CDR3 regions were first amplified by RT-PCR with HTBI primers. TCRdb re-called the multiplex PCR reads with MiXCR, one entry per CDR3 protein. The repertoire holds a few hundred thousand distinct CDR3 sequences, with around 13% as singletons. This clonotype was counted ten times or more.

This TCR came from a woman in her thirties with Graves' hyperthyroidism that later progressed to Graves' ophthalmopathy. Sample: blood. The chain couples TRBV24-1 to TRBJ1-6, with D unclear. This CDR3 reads CATSGERAPPSPLHF. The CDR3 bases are TGTGCCACCAGCGGCGAAAGGGCCCCCCCTTCACCCCTCCACTTT.